A single sample gave rise to the 10 T cell receptor beta chains below, sequenced in a study of PD-L1 blockade in urothelial cancer. Here immunoSEQ multiplex PCR was the method, and the copy in TCRdb shows in-frame clones only, minus some. Among around 120,000 clones listed, about 85% were seen once. Sequenced here: PBMCs, sampled around atezolizumab (anti-PD-L1) treatment. The source of these receptors is a man in his fifties with urothelial cancer.

The chain joins TRBV28 to TRBJ2-1, with 8 bases that match TRBD1. This CDR3 is built from 15 residues. CDR1 is MDHEN and CDR2 is SYDVKM in the germline V gene. After removal of 6 bases from V and 2 bases from J, the junction contained 6 bases not matched to a gene. CDR3 region: CASSTGGPAYNEQFF. DNA of the CDR3: TGTGCCAGCAGCACAGGGGGACCTGCCTACAATGAGCAGTTCTTC.

This rearrangement joins TRBV5-6 to TRBJ1-5; D is possibly TRBD1 (6 bases). Germline assignment: CDR1 SGHDT and CDR2 YYEEEE. This CDR3 has 16 residues. The V and J ends lost 2 bases and 1 base respectively, with 13 bases between them. CDR3 sequence reads: CASSFGGGLSNQPQHF. In DNA form, the CDR3 reads TGTGCCAGCAGCTTCGGCGGGGGGCTGAGCAATCAGCCCCAGCATTTT.

The genes are TRBV5-6 and TRBJ2-3; 10 bases fit TRBD2. The CDR3 consists of 16 residues. After removal of 2 bases from V and 2 bases from J, the junction contained 5 bases not matched to a gene. Germline assignment: CDR1 SGHDT and CDR2 YYEEEE. CDR3 nucleotides: TGTGCCAGCAGCTTAAAGACTAGCGGGTTCACAGATACGCAGTATTTT. Translated: CASSLKTSGFTDTQYF.

CDR3 in amino acids: CASSFASGRGDTQYF. The CDR3, as DNA: TGTGCCAGCAGTTTTGCTAGCGGGAGGGGTGATACGCAGTATTTT. V and J are TRBV28 and TRBJ2-3, with TRBD2 identical over 12 bases. V was clipped by 3 bases and J by 6 bases; unmatched bases: 4. Germline CDR1 MDHEN, CDR2 SYDVKM. This CDR3 contains 15 residues.

This rearrangement joins TRBV23-1 to TRBJ2-1, with 10 bases that match TRBD1. TRBV23-1 is an open reading frame, and its role is uncertain. This CDR3 spans 16 amino acids. The junction had 5 bases not matched to a gene; V was cut back by 0 bases and J by 6 bases. DNA for the CDR3: TGCGCCAGCAGTCAATCGATCGGGACAGGGGTCAATGAGCAGTTCTTC. Its protein product is CASSQSIGTGVNEQFF.

The rearrangement uses TRBV5-4 and TRBJ2-3; D is uncertain. CDR1 is SGHNT, CDR2 YYREEE, per germline (reference sequence). The CDR3 loop spans 11 amino acids. V shed 5 bases and J shed 4 bases, with 5 bases lying between them. The DNA for the CDR3 is TGTGCCAGCAGTTACTCAGATACGCAGTATTTT. It is translated as CASSYSDTQYF.

This chain links TRBV9 with TRBJ2-5; D possibly corresponds to TRBD1 (5 bases). Germline-derived CDR1 and CDR2 are SGDLS and YYNGEE. The CDR3 is made up of 13 amino acids. V lost 0 bases, J lost 5 bases, and 8 bases lay in between. This chain's CDR3 is CASSVGGGETQYF. CDR3 DNA sequence: TGTGCCAGCAGCGTAGGGGGCGGTGAGACCCAGTACTTC.

V usage is TRBV4-1 and J usage is TRBJ1-5; 7 nucleotides agree with TRBD1. Germline loops: CDR1 MGHRA, CDR2 YSYEKL. This CDR3 is built from 15 residues. The V segment lost 0 bases and the J segment 6 bases; nucleotides outside the gene matches: 5. For the CDR3, the DNA is TGCGCCAGCAGCCAAGACAGGGGGATAGGTCAGCCCCAGCATTTT. This gives the protein CASSQDRGIGQPQHF.

This chain's CDR3 is CAISQTPGTGDTDTQYF. The CDR3, as DNA: TGTGCCATCAGCCAGACCCCCGGGACAGGGGACACAGATACGCAGTATTTT. The chain combines TRBV10-3 with TRBJ2-3; 10 nucleotides line up with TRBD1. The CDR3 is 17 amino acids. V lost 6 bases, J lost 2 bases, and 11 bases stayed unmatched. From germline, CDR1 is ENHRY and CDR2 SYGVKD.

The rearrangement joins TRBV27 to TRBJ2-7; TRBD2 aligns across 7 bases. The CDR3 sequence is 13 residues long. J was trimmed by 6 bases and V by 2 bases; bases with no gene match: 4. Germline V CDR1 and CDR2: MNHEY, SMNVEV (reference sequence). The CDR3 region is CASSLAGAIEQYF. CDR3 DNA: TGTGCCAGCAGTTTAGCGGGAGCTATCGAGCAGTACTTC.